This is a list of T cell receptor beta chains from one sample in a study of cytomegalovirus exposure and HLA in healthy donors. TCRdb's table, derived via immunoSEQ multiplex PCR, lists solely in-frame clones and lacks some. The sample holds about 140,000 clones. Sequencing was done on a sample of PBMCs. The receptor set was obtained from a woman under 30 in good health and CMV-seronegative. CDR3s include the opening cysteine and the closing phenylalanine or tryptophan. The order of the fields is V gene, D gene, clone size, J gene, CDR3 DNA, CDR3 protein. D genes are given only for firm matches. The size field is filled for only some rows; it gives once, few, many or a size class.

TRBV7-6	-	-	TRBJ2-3	TGTGCCAGCAGCTTAGTTCAGGGGCGTAGCACAGATACGCAGTATTTT	CASSLVQGRSTDTQYF
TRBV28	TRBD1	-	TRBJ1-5	TGTGCCAGCAGACGACAGGGGCTCAGCAATCAGCCCCAGCATTTT	CASRRQGLSNQPQHF
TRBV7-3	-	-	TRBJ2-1	TGTGCCAGCAGCTCCTGGTCCAGGGAGCAGTTCTTC	CASSSWSREQFF
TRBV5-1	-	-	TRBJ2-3	TGCGCCAGCAGCTCAGGATCCACAGATACGCAGTATTTT	CASSSGSTDTQYF
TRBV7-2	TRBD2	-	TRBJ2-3	TGTGCCAGCAGCCCCGGACTAGCCTGGTCAGATACGCAGTATTTT	CASSPGLAWSDTQYF
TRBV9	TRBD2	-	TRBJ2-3	TGTGCCAGCAGCCAACAGATCGGACTAGCGAGAACAGATACGCAGTATTTT	CASSQQIGLARTDTQYF
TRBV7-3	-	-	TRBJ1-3	TGTGCCAGCAGCTTAAATGGCCGCTCTGGAAACACCATATATTTT	CASSLNGRSGNTIYF
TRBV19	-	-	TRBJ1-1	TGTGCCAGTAGTATAAAGAGGAACACTGAAGCTTTCTTT	CASSIKRNTEAFF
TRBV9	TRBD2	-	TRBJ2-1	TGTGCCAGCAGCCCCCTTACGGGGGGAGGGAATGAGCAGTTCTTC	CASSPLTGGGNEQFF
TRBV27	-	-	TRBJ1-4	TGTGCCAGCAGCCGACTCCCACTTCTAACTAATGAAAAACTGTTTTTT	CASSRLPLLTNEKLFF
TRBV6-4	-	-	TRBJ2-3	TGTGCCAGCAGTGTAAGCGGAACCAGCACAGATACGCAGTATTTT	CASSVSGTSTDTQYF
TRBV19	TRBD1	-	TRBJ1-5	TGTGCCAGTACTAGAGGGGGCAGCAATCAGCCCCAGCATTTT	CASTRGGSNQPQHF
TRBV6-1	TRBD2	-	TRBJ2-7	TGTGCCAGTACGAGACTAGCGCCTGCCTACGAGCAGTACTTC	CASTRLAPAYEQYF
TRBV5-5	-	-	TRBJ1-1	TGTGCCAGCAGCTCGGCGGGTCCAGAGACTGAAGCTTTCTTT	CASSSAGPETEAFF
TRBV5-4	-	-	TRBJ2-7	TGTGCCAGCAGCTTATTATCAGGGGCTGGCGAGCAGTACTTC	CASSLLSGAGEQYF
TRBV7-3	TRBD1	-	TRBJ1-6	TGTGCCAGCGGGACAGGGTTGAATTCACCCCTCCACTTT	CASGTGLNSPLHF
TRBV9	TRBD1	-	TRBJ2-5	TGTGCCAGCAGCCAGGACAGGGGAGGGGAGACCCAGTACTTC	CASSQDRGGETQYF
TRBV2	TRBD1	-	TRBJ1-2	TGTGCCAGCAGTGAAGCCCGGACAGGGATCTATGGCTACACCTTC	CASSEARTGIYGYTF
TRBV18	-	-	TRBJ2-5	TGTGCCAGCTCAACCGAAAACTGGGAGACCCAGTACTTC	CASSTENWETQYF
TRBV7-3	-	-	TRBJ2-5	TGTGCCAGCAGCTTAAGTGCTAACCAAGAGACCCAGTACTTC	CASSLSANQETQYF
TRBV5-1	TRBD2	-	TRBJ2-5	TGCGCCAGCAGCACCCTAGCGGGGGAAGAGACCCAGTACTTC	CASSTLAGEETQYF
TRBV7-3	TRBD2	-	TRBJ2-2	TGTGCCAGCAGCCCCACTCGCGGGGGCACCGGGGAGCTGTTTTTT	CASSPTRGGTGELFF
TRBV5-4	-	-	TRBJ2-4	TGTGCCAGCAGCTTGGAATCGGGAGCCAGCAAAAACATTCAGTACTTC	CASSLESGASKNIQYF
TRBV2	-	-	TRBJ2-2	TGTGCCATCACAGGGATAAAGAACACCGGGGAGCTGTTTTTT	CAITGIKNTGELFF
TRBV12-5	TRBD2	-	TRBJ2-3	TGTGCTAGTGCCTTCGGCCTCATCGGGGGGGCCGAGACAGATACGCAGTATTTT	CASAFGLIGGAETDTQYF
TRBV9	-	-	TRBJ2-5	TGTGCCAGCAGCGACCGGGACACGTACCAAGAGACCCAGTACTTC	CASSDRDTYQETQYF
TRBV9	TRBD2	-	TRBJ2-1	TGTGCCAGCAGCGTAGCTTCAGGACTAGCGGGATTTAGTGAGCAGTTCTTC	CASSVASGLAGFSEQFF
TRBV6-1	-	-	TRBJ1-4	TGTGCCAGCAGTGGGGCGTTTAATGAAAAACTGTTTTTT	CASSGAFNEKLFF
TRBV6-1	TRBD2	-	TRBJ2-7	TGTGCCAGCAGTGAAGTGACTAGCGGGAGCCACGAGCAGTACTTC	CASSEVTSGSHEQYF
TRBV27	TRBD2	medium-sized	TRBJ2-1	TGTGCCAGCAGTCCCCAACCCCCCAGCGGGACGCATGAGCAGTTCTTC	CASSPQPPSGTHEQFF
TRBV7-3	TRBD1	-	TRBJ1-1	TGTGCCAGCAGCCCGACAGGGGGCAACACTGAAGCTTTCTTT	CASSPTGGNTEAFF
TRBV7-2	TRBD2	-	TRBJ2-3	TGTGCCAGCGGCTTTTTGTCTAGCGGGAGAGGGGATACGCAGTATTTT	CASGFLSSGRGDTQYF
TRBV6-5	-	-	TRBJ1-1	TGTGCCAGCAGTGCGGGGGAGAACACTGAAGCTTTCTTT	CASSAGENTEAFF